A single sample is the source of the 13 T cell receptor beta chains below, sequenced in a study of cytomegalovirus exposure and HLA in healthy donors. The PCR employed 60 Vbeta primers together with 13 Jbeta primers. Produced via immunoSEQ multiplex PCR; TCRdb's table is partial and in-frame only. Counted here are 50,000 to 60,000 clones, roughly 80% occurring once; the ten biggest clones make up 2.5% to 3%. Specimen: PBMCs. These receptors originate from a woman in her 40s in good health and CMV-seropositive.

The V call is TRBV7-8, the J call TRBJ2-3; 15 positions match TRBD2. Germline V gene sequence: CDR1 SGHVS, CDR2 FQNEAQ. This CDR3 has 18 amino acids. Losses at the gene ends were 6 bases for V and 5 bases for J; bases not matched to a gene: 12. CDR3 nucleotides: TGTGCCAGCAGTGTCGGACTAGCGGGGGGGCCAGTGGGAGATACGCAGTATTTT. Its translation is CASSVGLAGGPVGDTQYF.

This clone was counted only a few times. The chain recombines TRBV28 with TRBJ1-5; maybe TRBD1 (5 bases). Trimming stripped 6 bases from V and 3 bases from J, with 15 bases between. Germline V gene lookup returns CDR1 MDHEN and CDR2 SYDVKM. The CDR3 loop spans 15 amino acids. CDR3 region: CASSNPRALNQPQHF. CDR3 nucleotide sequence: TGTGCCAGCAGCAACCCCAGGGCCCTCAATCAGCCCCAGCATTTT.

This clone was seen more than once but under ten times. The chain links TRBV10-3 to TRBJ1-2; D remains unclear. Germline V gives CDR1 ENHRY, CDR2 SYGVKD. The CDR3 is 14 amino acids. The ends were cut back, 0 bases at V and 8 bases at J, with 13 bases in the middle. The DNA of the CDR3 is TGTGCCATCAGTGAGTCCCCGGGAACGATGGGCTACACCTTC. Protein: CAISESPGTMGYTF.

The gene calls are TRBV7-2 and TRBJ2-7, with D possibly TRBD1 on 6 matching bases. Between the trimmed V and J ends, which lost 5 bases and 0 bases, there was a span of 11 bases. CDR1 SGHTA and CDR2 FQGNSA come from the germline V gene. The CDR3 runs 14 residues. The CDR3 DNA reads TGTGCCAGCAGCCCTGACAGGAACTCCTACGAGCAGTACTTC. It yields the protein CASSPDRNSYEQYF.

The sample holds a few counts of this clone. The genes are TRBV5-6 and TRBJ1-2; TRBD1 aligns across 7 bases. Germline V gene data show CDR1 as SGHDT and CDR2 as YYEEEE. The CDR3 has 13 residues. V was clipped by 4 bases and J by 8 bases; unmatched bases: 8. The CDR3 protein is CASSPAGGRGYTF. The CDR3 DNA reads as TGTGCCAGCAGCCCCGCAGGGGGGCGAGGCTACACCTTC.

CDR3 sequence: CASSVAIGTEAFF. CDR3 in DNA: TGTGCCAGCAGCGTAGCTATTGGCACTGAAGCTTTCTTT. V is TRBV9 and J is TRBJ1-1, with D unresolved. CDR1 and CDR2 (germline): SGDLS, YYNGEE. The CDR3 spans 13 residues. V lost 0 bases, J lost 4 bases, and 7 bases lay in between.

This chain joins TRBV19 and TRBJ1-5; TRBD1 agrees at 8 bases. Trimming removed 6 bases from V and 5 bases from J; junction bases left unmatched: 0. This CDR3 is 12 amino acids long. Germline CDR1 is LNHDA and CDR2 is SQIVND (reference sequence). CDR3 bases: TGTGCCAGTAGGGACAGGGATCAGCCCCAGCATTTT. Translated, it gives CASRDRDQPQHF.

V and J are TRBV9 and TRBJ2-7, with TRBD1 identical over 7 bases. The CDR3 loop spans 13 amino acids. The V segment lost 3 bases and the J segment 6 bases; nucleotides outside the gene matches: 6. CDR1 SGDLS and CDR2 YYNGEE come from the germline V gene. The chain's CDR3 is CASSAPGQAEQYF. The CDR3 DNA follows: TGTGCCAGCAGCGCCCCAGGACAGGCCGAGCAGTACTTC.

The chain couples TRBV11-1 to TRBJ2-2, with 10 bases that match TRBD1. This CDR3 contains 16 residues. Germline values: CDR1 SGHAT, CDR2 FQDESV (reference sequence). Losses at the gene ends were 5 bases for V and 6 bases for J; bases not matched to a gene: 9. CDR3 sequence (DNA): TGTGCCAGCAGCCGAGATTCCGGGACAGGGGCCGGGGAGCTGTTTTTT. Translated, it gives CASSRDSGTGAGELFF.

This sequence joins TRBV5-8 and TRBJ2-3; perhaps TRBD2 as D (5 bases). The V end was cut by 0 bases, the J end by 2 bases, with 7 bases between. CDR1 and CDR2 (germline): SGHTS, YDEGEE. The CDR3 consists of 14 residues. The CDR3 loop is CASSLGGDTDTQYF. CDR3 DNA sequence: TGTGCCAGCAGCTTGGGGGGAGACACAGATACGCAGTATTTT.

The chain links TRBV28 to TRBJ1-1; the D is unclear. Trimming took 1 base from V and 4 from J, leaving 4 bases between them. The germline V gene encodes CDR1 MDHEN and CDR2 SYDVKM. The CDR3 sequence is 12 residues long. The CDR3 loop is CASSLYFTEAFF. CDR3 DNA: TGTGCCAGCAGTTTATACTTCACTGAAGCTTTCTTT.

The V and J genes are TRBV6-1 and TRBJ2-3, with a weak D call TRBD2 (5 bases). The germline CDR1 and CDR2 sequences are MNHNS and SASEGT. The CDR3 length is 14 residues. V lost 3 bases, J lost 2 bases, and 9 bases lay in between. The CDR3 here is CASSDGRFTDTQYF. Here the CDR3 DNA reads TGTGCCAGCAGTGATGGGAGATTCACAGATACGCAGTATTTT.

The V call is TRBV28, the J call TRBJ1-3, with 7 bases fitting TRBD1. The V and J ends lost 6 bases and 4 bases, in that order; junction bases with no gene match: 12. The CDR3 sequence is 16 residues long. Germline CDR1 reads MDHEN; CDR2 reads SYDVKM. CDR3 DNA: TGTGCCAGCAGCTCCTTAGACAGGGAGGCCGGAAACACCATATATTTT. This gives the protein CASSSLDREAGNTIYF.